This section outlines one T cell receptor (beta chain) sequence together with its context. This sample is part of a study of blood T cell repertoires in COVID-19. The wider study: The United States, Italy and Spain supplied acute and convalescent COVID-19 samples.

Per the authors' pipeline: Cell counts per sample came from amplifying reference gene primers. Sequencing used immunoSEQ multiplex PCR; TCRdb keeps in-frame clones, though not all of them. The DNA gave D and trimming, while V, J and clone size come from that table. In the table there are just over 300,000 clones, roughly 90% of which are singletons. Followed longitudinally, the Seattle patients had been enrolled during active infection. The source of this sequence is a woman aged 25 to 39 with COVID-19, enrolled during active disease. The sample comprised peripheral blood.

In nucleotides, the CDR3 is TGTGCCAGCAGCCGCGCGGGGGTGGCAGATACGCAGTATTTT. Translation gives CASSRAGVADTQYF. The V and J genes are TRBV11-2 and TRBJ2-3; 7 bases are a match to TRBD2. The CDR3 is 14 amino acids. Germline V CDR1 and CDR2: SGHAT, FQNNGV. J lost 4 bases, V lost 5 bases, and 6 bases had no gene match.